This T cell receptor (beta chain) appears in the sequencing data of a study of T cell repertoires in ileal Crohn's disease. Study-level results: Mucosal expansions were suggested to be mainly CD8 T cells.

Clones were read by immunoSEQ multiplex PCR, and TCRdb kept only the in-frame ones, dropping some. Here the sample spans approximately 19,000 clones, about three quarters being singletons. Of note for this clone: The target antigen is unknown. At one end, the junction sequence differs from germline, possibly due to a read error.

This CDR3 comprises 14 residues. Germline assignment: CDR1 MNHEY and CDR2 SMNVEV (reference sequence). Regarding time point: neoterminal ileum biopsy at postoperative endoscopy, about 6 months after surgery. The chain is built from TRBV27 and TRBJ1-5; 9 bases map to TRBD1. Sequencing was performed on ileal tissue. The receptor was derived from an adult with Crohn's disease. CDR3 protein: CASRTGTGLQPQHF. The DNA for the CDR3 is TGTGCCAGCAGAACGGGGACAGGGCTTCAGCCGCAGCATTTT.